This TCR beta chain was sequenced in a study of T cell responses to AZD1222 COVID-19 vaccine. This clone showed up just a few times. What it recognizes is unknown. From germline, CDR1 is SGHAT and CDR2 FQNNGV. The J segment lost 10 bases and the V segment lost 3 bases, leaving 5 bases of the junction unmatched. CDR3 length: 13 residues. Study-level points and caveats: Nearly half of the spike-specific TCRs reportedly recognize variant regions that carry no mutations. Donors were largely white British and mainly female; clonal diversity was possibly underestimated. Spike-specific TCR depth and breadth grew after two AZD1222 doses.

This table comes from immunoSEQ multiplex PCR, and its TCRdb copy is limited to in-frame clones, with some not included. Of fewer than 120,000 clones in the sample, around 82% were seen once. The TCR was taken from an adult in good health. The sample was peripheral blood, taken on day 0 of AZD1222 vaccination. J is TRBJ2-3 and V is TRBV11-2; 9 bases are a match to TRBD1. The CDR3: CASSFGTGRPQYF. CDR3 coding DNA: TGTGCCAGCAGCTTCGGGACAGGGCGACCGCAGTATTTT.